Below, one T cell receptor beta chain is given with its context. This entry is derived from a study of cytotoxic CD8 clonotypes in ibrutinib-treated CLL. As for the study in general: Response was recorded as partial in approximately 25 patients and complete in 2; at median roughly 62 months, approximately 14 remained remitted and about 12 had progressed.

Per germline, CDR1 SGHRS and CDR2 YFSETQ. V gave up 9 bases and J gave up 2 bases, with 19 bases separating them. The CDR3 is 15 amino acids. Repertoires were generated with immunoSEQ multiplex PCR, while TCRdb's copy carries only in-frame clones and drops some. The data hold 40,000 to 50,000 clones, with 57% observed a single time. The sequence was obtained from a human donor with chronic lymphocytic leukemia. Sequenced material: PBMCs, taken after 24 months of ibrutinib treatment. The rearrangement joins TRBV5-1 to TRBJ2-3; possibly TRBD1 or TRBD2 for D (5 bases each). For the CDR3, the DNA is TGCGCCACCACACCCTCGGGGCAGACCACAGATACGCAGTATTTT. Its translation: CATTPSGQTTDTQYF.